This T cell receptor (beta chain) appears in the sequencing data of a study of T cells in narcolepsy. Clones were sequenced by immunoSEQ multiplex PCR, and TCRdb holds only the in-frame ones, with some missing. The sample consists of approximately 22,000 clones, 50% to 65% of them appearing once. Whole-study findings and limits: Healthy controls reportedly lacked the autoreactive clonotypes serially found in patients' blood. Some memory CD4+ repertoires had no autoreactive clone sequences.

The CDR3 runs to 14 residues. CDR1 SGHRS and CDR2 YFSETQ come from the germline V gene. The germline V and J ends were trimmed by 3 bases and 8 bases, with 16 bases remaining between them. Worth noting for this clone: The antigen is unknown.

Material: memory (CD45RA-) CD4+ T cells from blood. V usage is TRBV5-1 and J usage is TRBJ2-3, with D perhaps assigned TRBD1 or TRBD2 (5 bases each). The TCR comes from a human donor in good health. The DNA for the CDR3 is TGCGCCAGCAGCTCCCTGACGGGGCCCGGTACGCAGTATTTT. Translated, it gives CASSSLTGPGTQYF. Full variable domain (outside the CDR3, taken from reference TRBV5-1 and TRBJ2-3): KAGVTQTPRYLIKTRGQQVTLSCSPISGHRSVSWYQQTPGQGLQFLFEYFSETQRNKGNFPGRFSGRQFSNSRSEMNVSTLELGDSALYLCASSSLTGPGTQYFGPGTRLTVL.